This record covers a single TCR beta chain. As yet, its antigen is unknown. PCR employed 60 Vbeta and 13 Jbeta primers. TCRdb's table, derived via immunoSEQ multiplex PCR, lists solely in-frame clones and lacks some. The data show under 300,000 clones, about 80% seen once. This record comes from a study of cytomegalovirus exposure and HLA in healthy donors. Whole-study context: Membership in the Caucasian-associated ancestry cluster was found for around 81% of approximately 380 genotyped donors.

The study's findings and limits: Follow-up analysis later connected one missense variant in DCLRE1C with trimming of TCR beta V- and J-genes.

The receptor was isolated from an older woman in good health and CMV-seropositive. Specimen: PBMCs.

CDR3 DNA: TGTGCCAGCGAGACCGGGACAGGGGATGAAAAACTGTTTTTT. This translates into CASETGTGDEKLFF. J is TRBJ1-4 and V is TRBV2; 10 positions match TRBD1. The CDR3 runs 14 residues. Trimming at V came to 8 bases and at J to 6 bases, leaving 6 bases not matched to a gene. Germline V gene sequence: CDR1 SNHLY, CDR2 FYNNEI.